The T cell receptor beta chain under discussion was sequenced for a study of immune heterogeneity within non-small cell lung tumors. About the study: Among the tumors, 4 were squamous cell carcinomas, under eleven were non-squamous carcinomas and 1 was not otherwise specified.

A word on this clonotype: The antigen is unknown.

The V gene's germline CDR1 is MNHNS and CDR2 SASEGT. V was pared by 3 bases and J by 4 bases, with 2 bases of the junction left unmatched. CDR3 length: 14 residues. Findings and caveats of the study: The high-frequency T-cell receptor beta clonotypes mostly did not match up between individual patients. Tumor sites in a patient shared identical dominant CDR3 beta clonotypes and also carried site-unique high-frequency clones.

Per sample, about 600 ng of bulk tumor genomic DNA was the template used. During surgery, each primary tumor gave multiple biopsies spaced as far apart as possible. Each patient presented with untreated, newly diagnosed non-small cell lung cancer and received curative surgery. The donors were patients with newly diagnosed non-small cell lung cancer undergoing curative-intent surgery. Amplification of the TCR beta CDR3 was achieved through multiplex PCR with 32 V and 13 J primers. Each CDR3 protein gets one entry after TCRdb re-called the multiplex PCR reads with MiXCR. The sample holds 22,000 or so distinct CDR3 sequences; around 26% are singletons and the top ten take around 3.8%.

The receptor comes from a man aged 35 to 55 with non-small cell lung cancer. Input material: lung tumor tissue. The rearrangement links TRBV6-1 to TRBJ1-1; 10 bases line up with TRBD1. For the CDR3, the DNA is TGTGCCAGCAGTGAGGACAGGGGGGCCACTGAAGCTTTCTTT. Protein sequence: CASSEDRGATEAFF.